This T cell receptor beta chain stems from a study of beta chain features in type 1 diabetes. Study-wide results and limits: Type 1 diabetes patients showed a moderate but significant shortening of TCRB CDR3s in all four CD4+ subsets.

About this clone itself: The antigen remains unidentified.

The authors reverse transcribed all of the isolated RNA, so sequencing captured expressed TCRB transcripts. Naive, central memory and regulatory T cell samples averaged around 3.5 million immunoSEQ reads each. Sequencing was performed with immunoSEQ multiplex PCR; in TCRdb, only in-frame clones are kept and a portion is missing. This sample has 810,000 or so clones, with around a sixth found just once. The ends were cut back, 0 bases at V and 12 bases at J, with 16 bases in the middle. CDR3 length equals 15 residues. The germline V gene encodes CDR1 SGHRS and CDR2 YFSETQ. The source material was naive CD4+ T cells from blood. The V gene is TRBV5-1, the J gene TRBJ2-6, with D hard to call. The source of this sequence is a woman in her late teens or twenties in good health. In DNA form, the CDR3 reads TGCGCCAGCAGCTTGGAGGCTAGTCGAGATAGCGTCCTGACTTTC. It yields the protein CASSLEASRDSVLTF. The entire variable domain, with the rest obtained from reference TRBV5-1 and TRBJ2-6, is as follows: KAGVTQTPRYLIKTRGQQVTLSCSPISGHRSVSWYQQTPGQGLQFLFEYFSETQRNKGNFPGRFSGRQFSNSRSEMNVSTLELGDSALYLCASSLEASRDSVLTFGAGSRLTVL.